Listed here are 11 T cell receptor beta chains from one sample, sequenced in a study of blood T cell repertoires in COVID-19. TCRdb's copy holds only in-frame clones and misses some; the assay was immunoSEQ multiplex PCR. This sample has about 280,000 clones, with about 85% found just once. Sequenced material: peripheral blood. The receptors here all came from a woman between 50 and 59 years old who had recovered from COVID-19.

This clone was counted a single time. An end of the junction differs from the germline gene, which may be a read error. The chain couples TRBV6-2 or TRBV6-3 to TRBJ2-7; TRBD2 matches 14 bases. CDR3 length equals 15 residues. CDR1 is MNHEY and CDR2 is SVGEGT in the germline V gene. The CDR3 protein is CASSYRAGLAGGGGF. In DNA, the CDR3 is TGTGCCAGCAGTTACCGGGCCGGACTAGCGGGAGGCGGCGGCTTC.

Concerning this clone itself: Different DNA sequences within this sample yield the same CDR3. V gene TRBV2 combines with J gene TRBJ1-1; D uncertain. There are 13 residues in the CDR3. V lost 4 bases, J lost 5 bases, and 11 bases lay in between. CDR1 and CDR2 from the germline V gene are SNHLY and FYNNEI. CDR3 loop: CASSVGRGTEAFF. The CDR3 DNA reads TGTGCCAGCAGTGTTGGACGGGGAACTGAAGCTTTCTTT.

Worth noting for this clone: The junction shows a germline mismatch at one end, possibly a read error. The V gene is TRBV6-1, the J gene TRBJ2-2; 10 nucleotides align to TRBD2. The CDR3 has 15 residues. Germline V gene sequence: CDR1 MNHNS, CDR2 SASEGT. The CDR3 nucleotides are TGTGCCAGCAGTGAATGGGGACTAGCGTCCGGGGAGCTGCTTTTT. Translation: CASSEWGLASGELLF.

V is TRBV5-1 and J is TRBJ1-2, with a tentative D call TRBD1 (6 bases). Deletions cut 1 base from V and 7 bases from J, with 11 bases between. Germline V CDR1 and CDR2: SGHRS, YFSETQ. This CDR3 contains 13 residues. The CDR3 DNA reads as TGCGCCAGCAGCTTGCAGGGGTTCTTTGGCTACACCTTC. Protein product: CASSLQGFFGYTF.

The DNA of the CDR3 is TGTGCCAGCTCTGGAGCGGATACGCAGTATTTT. This translates into CASSGADTQYF. This chain joins TRBV18 and TRBJ2-3; no definite D call. Trimming stripped 6 bases from V and 6 bases from J, with 7 bases between. From germline, CDR1 is KGHSH and CDR2 LQKENI. The CDR3 runs to 11 residues.

The chain carries TRBV3-1 (or the pseudogene TRBV3-2) and TRBJ1-1; D perhaps matches TRBD1 (5 bases). Looked up from germline, CDR1 is LGHDT and CDR2 is YNNKEL (reference sequence). CDR3 length: 13 amino acids. V gave up 4 bases and J gave up 7 bases, with 13 bases separating them. Written as DNA, the CDR3 is TGTGCCAGCAGCCTCGGTCGGGGGGTTGAAGCTTTCTTT. Translating gives CASSLGRGVEAFF.

This sequence joins TRBV6-5 and TRBJ1-2; D perhaps matches TRBD1 (6 bases). The CDR3 has 14 residues. Trimming shortened V by 4 bases and J by 8 bases, and 17 bases separated the two germline ends. Germline CDR1 reads MNHEY; CDR2 reads SVGAGI. The CDR3 nucleotides are TGTGCCAGCAGTTTGGACAGTCTTTATTTGGGCTACACCTTC. This gives the protein CASSLDSLYLGYTF.

The chain combines TRBV19 with TRBJ2-7; 7 positions agree with TRBD2. This CDR3 has 13 amino acids. V was clipped by 6 bases and J by 0 bases; unmatched bases: 2. Germline CDR1 and CDR2: LNHDA and SQIVND (reference sequence). The CDR3 nucleotides read TGTGCCAGTAGAGGGGACTACTCCTACGAGCAGTACTTC. Amino acid sequence: CASRGDYSYEQYF.

CDR3 sequence: CASSLTLAGGPNEQYF. Here the CDR3 DNA reads TGCGCCAGCAGCTTGACGCTAGCGGGGGGGCCTAACGAGCAGTACTTC. V usage is TRBV5-1 and J usage is TRBJ2-7, with 12 bases identical to TRBD2. The ends lost 1 base at V and 5 bases at J; junction bases unmatched: 7. The CDR3 length is 16 residues. CDR1 SGHRS and CDR2 YFSETQ come from the germline V gene.

V and J are TRBV29-1 and TRBJ1-2; D gene uncertain. Per germline, CDR1 SQVTM and CDR2 ANQGSEA. CDR3 size: 11 residues. Trimming pared 2 bases from V and 8 bases from J, leaving 9 bases between. DNA for the CDR3: TGCAGCGTTGAACGCGGTGGAGGCTACACCTTC. The encoded protein is CSVERGGGYTF.

This chain links TRBV11-2 with TRBJ2-7; D unresolved. CDR3 length: 14 residues. The V end was cut by 1 base, the J end by 3 bases, with 10 bases between. Per the germline V gene, CDR1 is SGHAT and CDR2 is FQNNGV. The CDR3 sequence: CASSLGLGGYEQYF. As DNA, the CDR3 is TGTGCCAGCAGCTTAGGGCTAGGTGGCTACGAGCAGTACTTC.